The clone carrying this T cell receptor (beta chain) has just one count. The antigen remains undetermined. This record belongs to a study of human T cells and chemical hapten exposure. At the level of the study: Largely, small differences in pooled library volume made per-sample TCR yields vary.

The CDR3 has 16 residues. Trimming at V came to 3 bases and at J to 4 bases, leaving 10 bases not matched to a gene. Germline CDR1 is KGHSH and CDR2 is LQKENI. The total RNA was obtained from whole blood that was not fractionated. The library gave individual cDNA molecules unique molecular identifiers. TCRdb used MiXCR to reprocess the 5' RACE reads, holding one entry per CDR3 protein. The repertoire holds roughly 82,000 distinct CDR3 sequences, more than 15% seen once, with under 7.5% in the top ten. Whole-study findings and limits: The number of TCRs above 1 in 1000 frequency did not change after DPC sensitization.

The source is a female donor in good health. V usage is TRBV18 and J usage is TRBJ1-1, with TRBD1 identical over 8 bases. In DNA, the CDR3 is TGTGCCAGCTCACCCCAGACAGGGGCCCCCGGCACTGAAGCTTTCTTT. Translated, it gives CASSPQTGAPGTEAFF.